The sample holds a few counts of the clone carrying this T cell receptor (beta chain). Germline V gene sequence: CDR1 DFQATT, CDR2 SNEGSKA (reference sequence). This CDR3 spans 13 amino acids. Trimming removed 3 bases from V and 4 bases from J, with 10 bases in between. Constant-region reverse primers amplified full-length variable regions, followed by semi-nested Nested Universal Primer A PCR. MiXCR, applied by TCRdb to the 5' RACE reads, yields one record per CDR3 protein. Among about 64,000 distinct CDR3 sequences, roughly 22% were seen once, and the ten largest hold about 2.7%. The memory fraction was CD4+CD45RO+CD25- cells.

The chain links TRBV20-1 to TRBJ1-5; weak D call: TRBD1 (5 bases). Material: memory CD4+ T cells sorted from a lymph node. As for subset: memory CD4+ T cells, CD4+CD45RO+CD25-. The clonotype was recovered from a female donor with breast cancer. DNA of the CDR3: TGCAGTGCTAGGACAGATCCAAATCAGCCCCAGCATTTT. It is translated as CSARTDPNQPQHF.